This T cell receptor beta chain was recorded in a study of blood T cells in healthy people across ages. Sample-barcoded 5' priming and a J-beta primer mix drove a second PCR of 7 to 11 cycles. Every molecule of cDNA carried a tag from a template-switch adaptor with 12 random nucleotides. TCRdb processed the 5' RACE reads anew with MiXCR; each CDR3 protein has one entry. Here the sample spans roughly 800,000 distinct CDR3 sequences, roughly 64% being singletons. Points on this clonotype: Its antigen is still unknown.

Study-wide results and caveats: Expanded clonotype changes were possibly confounded by unknown donor CMV status.

The length of the CDR3 is 18 residues. V shed 0 bases and J shed 2 bases, with 17 bases lying between them. Germline values: CDR1 SGHTA, CDR2 FQGNSA. This chain links TRBV7-2 with TRBJ2-1; no firm D call. The specimen was blood. The receptor was derived from a young man in good health. The CDR3: CASSLARGLGFTYNEQFF. CDR3 nucleotide sequence: TGTGCCAGCAGCTTAGCGCGCGGTTTGGGGTTCACCTACAATGAGCAGTTCTTC. Full variable domain (outside the CDR3, taken from reference TRBV7-2 and TRBJ2-1): GAGVSQSPSNKVTEKGKDVELRCDPISGHTALYWYRQSLGQGLEFLIYFQGNSAPDKSGLPSDRFSAERTGGSVSTLTIQRTQQEDSAVYLCASSLARGLGFTYNEQFFGPGTRLTVL.